The table lists the clone carrying this T cell receptor beta chain with a few counts. Its specificity is not known. The data belong to a study of T cell repertoires in cytomegalovirus infection. At the level of the study: Public TCR beta signatures provided an indication of both CMV infection and a matching HLA type.

In germline, CDR1 is KGHDR, CDR2 SFDVKD. The CDR3 runs to 13 residues. Trimming stripped 9 bases from V and 0 bases from J, with 10 bases between. Study results and caveats: It was HLA-C-restricted CMV-specific TCR beta clonotypes that dominated the response ex vivo. Summed frequency of public TCR beta families distinguished CMV carriers with the relevant HLA.

Via MiXCR, TCRdb re-called the reads, giving one row per CDR3 protein. This sample yields some 680,000 distinct CDR3 sequences, of which roughly 35% are seen a single time; around 2.8% belongs to the top ten. This TCR was sampled from a human donor in good health (CMV status not recorded). Some clones in this sample may be carry-over from other donors' samples. This rearrangement joins TRBV24-1 to TRBJ2-5; D unclear. Sequencing was done on a sample of PBMCs. The DNA of the CDR3 is TGTGCCACCCGCGGACGGAACCAAGAGACCCAGTACTTC. Translating it yields CATRGRNQETQYF.